A selection of T cell receptor beta chains follows, all from one sample in a study of regulatory T cells in long-lasting Graves disease. TCRdb reprocessed the multiplex PCR reads via MiXCR and lists one record per CDR3 protein. The data hold 320,000 or so distinct CDR3 sequences, with 18% observed a single time. Specimen: peripheral blood mononuclear cells (PBMCs), collected at new diagnosis, from a patient treated with antithyroid drugs. The source is a female donor with Graves disease. Both conserved end residues are part of each CDR3. A D gene is named only where the DNA matches it firmly. Rows give clone size only sometimes, using once, few, many, or a class for an expanded clone.

TRBV11-2	TRBJ2-4	once	.	CASSLRLLAKNIQYF	TGTGCCAGCAGCTTAAGGCTATTAGCCAAAAACATTCAGTACTTC
TRBV3-1	TRBJ2-5	many	.	CASSQQGWETQYF	TGTGCCAGCAGCCAACAGGGATGGGAGACCCAGTACTTC
TRBV5-1	TRBJ2-7	few	.	CASTPPGREGEQYF	TGCGCCAGCACCCCCCCGGGCCGCGAGGGGGAGCAGTACTTC
TRBV5-1	TRBJ2-5	few	.	CASSIYRIQETQYF	TGCGCCAGCAGCATTTACAGGATCCAAGAGACCCAGTACTTC
TRBV28	TRBJ2-5	.	TRBD2	CASSLAEAGAGQETQYF	TGTGCCAGCAGTTTAGCTGAAGCGGGAGCGGGGCAAGAGACCCAGTACTTC
TRBV27	TRBJ2-7	many	.	CASSQGLDSYEQYF	TGTGCCAGCAGTCAAGGACTGGACTCCTACGAGCAGTACTTC
TRBV7-9	TRBJ2-4	.	.	CASSLVIGSLTKNIQYF	TGTGCCAGCAGCTTAGTGATCGGGAGTCTGACCAAAAACATTCAGTACTTC
TRBV19	TRBJ2-3	few	TRBD2	CASSITGGPTDTQYF	TGTGCCAGCAGTATTACGGGGGGGCCCACAGATACGCAGTATTTT
TRBV4-1	TRBJ2-1	.	TRBD2	CASSQWVGGTYNEQFF	TGCGCCAGCAGCCAATGGGTGGGAGGGACCTACAATGAGCAGTTCTTC
TRBV2	TRBJ2-5	.	TRBD1	CASRATGGGETQYF	TGTGCCAGCAGGGCCACAGGGGGCGGAGAGACCCAGTACTTC
TRBV3-1	TRBJ2-1	.	.	CANSQVRNEQFF	TGTGCCAACAGCCAAGTTCGCAATGAGCAGTTCTTC
TRBV19	TRBJ1-4	.	.	CASQGDEKLFF	TGTGCCAGTCAGGGAGATGAAAAACTGTTTTTT
TRBV7-2	TRBJ2-7	many	.	CASSRWGIPYEQYF	TGTGCCAGCAGCCGATGGGGCATCCCCTACGAGCAGTACTTC
TRBV10-3	TRBJ2-1	many	.	CAISASVGTVGHNEQFF	TGTGCCATCAGCGCTTCGGTAGGAACGGTGGGACACAATGAGCAGTTCTTC
TRBV5-4	TRBJ2-7	many	TRBD1	CASSLGTGGLSSYEQYF	TGTGCCAGCAGCTTGGGGACAGGGGGCCTGAGCTCCTACGAGCAGTACTTC
TRBV9	TRBJ2-7	.	.	CASSDSSSYEQYF	TGCGCCAGCAGTGACTCTAGCTCCTACGAGCAGTACTTC
TRBV9	TRBJ2-5	many	.	CASSGGLRKETQYF	TGTGCCAGCAGCGGAGGACTGAGGAAAGAGACCCAGTACTTC
TRBV27	TRBJ2-5	many	.	CASSKLGKETQYF	TGTGCCAGCTCCAAGCTAGGCAAAGAGACCCAGTACTTC
TRBV12-3/TRBV12-4	TRBJ2-1	many	.	CASRTTSSGGEQFF	TGTGCCAGCAGGACGACTAGTTCGGGTGGTGAGCAGTTCTTC
TRBV12-3/TRBV12-4	TRBJ2-3	.	TRBD2	CASSFGLAGDTPYF	TGTGCCAGCAGTTTTGGACTAGCGGGAGATACGCCGTATTTT
TRBV20-1	TRBJ2-5	.	.	CSAPGWAGQYF	TGCAGTGCTCCGGGGTGGGCAGGGCAGTACTTC
TRBV12-3/TRBV12-4	TRBJ1-3	many	.	CASSLGNTIYF	TGTGCCAGCAGTTTGGGGAACACCATATATTTT
TRBV2	TRBJ2-2	many	.	CASSESTQRDGELFF	TGTGCCAGCAGTGAATCGACACAGAGGGACGGGGAGCTGTTTTTT